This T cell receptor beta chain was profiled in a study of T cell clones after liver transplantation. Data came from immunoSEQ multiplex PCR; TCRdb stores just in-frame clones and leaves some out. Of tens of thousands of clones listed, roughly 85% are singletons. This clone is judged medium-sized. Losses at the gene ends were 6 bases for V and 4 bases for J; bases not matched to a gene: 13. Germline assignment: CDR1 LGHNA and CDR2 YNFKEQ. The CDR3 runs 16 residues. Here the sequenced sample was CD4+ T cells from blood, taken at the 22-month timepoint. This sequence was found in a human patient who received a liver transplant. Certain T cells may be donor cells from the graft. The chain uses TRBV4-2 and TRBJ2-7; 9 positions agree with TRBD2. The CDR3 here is CASSRGGGPGVYEQYF. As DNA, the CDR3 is TGTGCCAGCAGTCGCGGGGGGGGGCCGGGTGTATACGAGCAGTACTTC.